A single TCR beta chain is shown here with its context. Its specificity is not known. The PCR was carried out with 60 Vbeta primers and 13 Jbeta primers. Some clones are missing from TCRdb's copy, which holds only in-frame ones; the method was immunoSEQ multiplex PCR. The data hold 80,000 or so clones, with around 70% observed a single time. This specimen comes from a study of cytomegalovirus exposure and HLA in healthy donors. Study-level background: One earlier analysis, a look at approximately 180 million T cells, found some 100 million unique TCR beta sequences.

Study-wide results and caveats: Sequences of the TCR beta chain were said to predict the HLA-A and HLA-B alleles of most subjects accurately. CMV antigen specificity of a few CMV-associated chains was confirmed in vitro. A further, later analysis showed that HLA-associated TCR beta chains (compared with equally common others) were more clonally expanded.

There are 16 residues in the CDR3. V trimming: 3 bases; J trimming: 6 bases; junction bases outside the gene matches: 7. The germline V gene encodes CDR1 LNHDA and CDR2 SQIVND (reference sequence). This receptor was taken from a man under 40 in good health and CMV-seropositive. Sequenced: PBMCs. The rearrangement links TRBV19 to TRBJ2-3, with 12 bases that match TRBD1. CDR3 coding DNA: TGTGCCAGTAGTATTAGGGGACAGGGGGCTTCTGATACGCAGTATTTT. Translating gives CASSIRGQGASDTQYF. Full variable domain (rest looked up from reference TRBV19 and TRBJ2-3): DGGITQSPKYLFRKEGQNVTLSCEQNLNHDAMYWYRQDPGQGLRLIYYSQIVNDFQKGDIAEGYSVSREKKESFPLTVTSAQKNPTAFYLCASSIRGQGASDTQYFGPGTRLTVL.